The rows below give T cell receptor beta chains drawn from one sample of a study of molecular identifiers for immune sequencing clone quantification. TCRdb reprocessed the PCR reads via MiXCR and lists one record per CDR3 protein. The table records about 640,000 distinct CDR3 sequences, just under 20% of them present only once. Material for sequencing was naive CD8+ T cells from blood, with Jurkat cell RNA spiked in. These receptors originate from a human donor in good health. Some libraries in this study had Jurkat cell RNA spiked in. The conserved cysteine and the conserved F or W are not part of the CDR3 here. Each record gives: CDR3 protein, J gene, clone size, CDR3 length, V gene, D gene. A D gene is named only where the DNA matches it firmly. Size is omitted from some rows. Given values are once, few, many or a class for expanded clones.

CDR3aa: ASTLGTTSYNEQF
j_gene: TRBJ2-1
abundance: many
len: 13
v_gene: TRBV2
d_gene: NA

CDR3aa: SAKSNWGNQPQH
j_gene: TRBJ1-5
abundance: many
len: 12
v_gene: TRBV20-1
d_gene: NA

CDR3aa: ASSPLREIPDTQY
j_gene: TRBJ2-3
abundance: NA
len: 13
v_gene: TRBV19
d_gene: NA

CDR3aa: ASSDGQNQEAQY
j_gene: TRBJ2-5
abundance: NA
len: 12
v_gene: TRBV9
d_gene: NA

CDR3aa: SARDPPSSYNEQF
j_gene: TRBJ2-1
abundance: few
len: 13
v_gene: TRBV20-1
d_gene: NA

CDR3aa: ASSYPEGQGVEKLF
j_gene: TRBJ1-4
abundance: NA
len: 14
v_gene: TRBV28
d_gene: TRBD1

CDR3aa: SVDDSRGMGGYT
j_gene: TRBJ1-2
abundance: few
len: 12
v_gene: TRBV29-1
d_gene: NA

CDR3aa: ASSQEGSGHEQF
j_gene: TRBJ2-1
abundance: NA
len: 12
v_gene: TRBV11-2
d_gene: NA

CDR3aa: ASIGGVLLEQY
j_gene: TRBJ2-7
abundance: few
len: 11
v_gene: TRBV27
d_gene: NA

CDR3aa: ASSSGQGPNQPQH
j_gene: TRBJ1-5
abundance: many
len: 13
v_gene: TRBV18
d_gene: TRBD1

CDR3aa: ASSHRDRQETQY
j_gene: TRBJ2-5
abundance: many
len: 12
v_gene: TRBV7-9
d_gene: NA

CDR3aa: ASSPYTSGQSNYGYT
j_gene: TRBJ1-2
abundance: few
len: 15
v_gene: TRBV5-6
d_gene: TRBD1

CDR3aa: ASSTRTASAYEQY
j_gene: TRBJ2-7
abundance: many
len: 13
v_gene: TRBV28
d_gene: NA

CDR3aa: ASSQETGVAYEQY
j_gene: TRBJ2-7
abundance: NA
len: 13
v_gene: TRBV4-1
d_gene: TRBD1

CDR3aa: ASSLVPGSLSGANVLT
j_gene: TRBJ2-6
abundance: NA
len: 16
v_gene: TRBV7-9
d_gene: NA

CDR3aa: ATSRILKQTSRNTDTQY
j_gene: TRBJ2-3
abundance: many
len: 17
v_gene: TRBV15
d_gene: TRBD2

CDR3aa: ASSLHKAGMNTEAF
j_gene: TRBJ1-1
abundance: many
len: 14
v_gene: TRBV7-6
d_gene: NA

CDR3aa: ASSPLAGGYNEQF
j_gene: TRBJ2-1
abundance: many
len: 13
v_gene: TRBV7-9
d_gene: TRBD2

CDR3aa: ASSVYPGELF
j_gene: TRBJ2-2
abundance: many
len: 10
v_gene: TRBV9
d_gene: NA

CDR3aa: ASSPPGQGVNNEKLF
j_gene: TRBJ1-4
abundance: NA
len: 15
v_gene: TRBV3-1
d_gene: TRBD1

CDR3aa: SARLGGETRY
j_gene: TRBJ2-5
abundance: NA
len: 10
v_gene: TRBV20-1
d_gene: NA

CDR3aa: ASSIGDWGNQPQH
j_gene: TRBJ1-5
abundance: many
len: 13
v_gene: TRBV19
d_gene: NA

CDR3aa: ASSPQPNPGIGGTDTQY
j_gene: TRBJ2-3
abundance: many
len: 17
v_gene: TRBV2
d_gene: NA

CDR3aa: ASSPRQNSGNTIY
j_gene: TRBJ1-3
abundance: many
len: 13
v_gene: TRBV9
d_gene: NA

CDR3aa: ASSQDYGNEQF
j_gene: TRBJ2-1
abundance: NA
len: 11
v_gene: TRBV4-2
d_gene: NA

CDR3aa: ATRDPTNTGELF
j_gene: TRBJ2-2
abundance: NA
len: 12
v_gene: TRBV10-3
d_gene: NA

CDR3aa: ASSVRVAGVTDTQY
j_gene: TRBJ2-3
abundance: many
len: 14
v_gene: TRBV9
d_gene: TRBD2

CDR3aa: SARDLSGRTDTQY
j_gene: TRBJ2-3
abundance: many
len: 13
v_gene: TRBV20-1
d_gene: TRBD2

CDR3aa: SARGLAKVVHEQF
j_gene: TRBJ2-1
abundance: NA
len: 13
v_gene: TRBV20-1
d_gene: NA

CDR3aa: ASSPPGQRLYEQY
j_gene: TRBJ2-7
abundance: many
len: 13
v_gene: TRBV7-9
d_gene: TRBD1

CDR3aa: ASRGQGLYEQY
j_gene: TRBJ2-7
abundance: NA
len: 11
v_gene: TRBV7-2
d_gene: TRBD1

CDR3aa: ASSLEGSSTEAF
j_gene: TRBJ1-1
abundance: few
len: 12
v_gene: TRBV11-3
d_gene: NA

CDR3aa: ASSLEVAGPYNEQF
j_gene: TRBJ2-1
abundance: many
len: 14
v_gene: TRBV11-3
d_gene: TRBD2

CDR3aa: SARQTLSNQPQH
j_gene: TRBJ1-5
abundance: many
len: 12
v_gene: TRBV20-1
d_gene: NA

CDR3aa: SARVPGQGVHEQY
j_gene: TRBJ2-7
abundance: many
len: 13
v_gene: TRBV20-1
d_gene: TRBD1

CDR3aa: ASSYSIVNTEAF
j_gene: TRBJ1-1
abundance: many
len: 12
v_gene: TRBV6-2/TRBV6-3
d_gene: NA

CDR3aa: ASSQEGGAGSSYEQY
j_gene: TRBJ2-7
abundance: many
len: 15
v_gene: TRBV4-2
d_gene: NA

CDR3aa: ASSSVHGAYTDTQY
j_gene: TRBJ2-3
abundance: many
len: 14
v_gene: TRBV7-2
d_gene: NA

CDR3aa: ASSSATGNTEAF
j_gene: TRBJ1-1
abundance: many
len: 12
v_gene: TRBV7-6
d_gene: NA

CDR3aa: ASGYGRVLGTEAF
j_gene: TRBJ1-1
abundance: NA
len: 13
v_gene: TRBV6-5
d_gene: NA

CDR3aa: ASSFGGEVGYT
j_gene: TRBJ1-2
abundance: few
len: 11
v_gene: TRBV12-3/TRBV12-4
d_gene: NA

CDR3aa: ASSPYMGQATYEQY
j_gene: TRBJ2-7
abundance: NA
len: 14
v_gene: TRBV4-3
d_gene: TRBD1

CDR3aa: ASSYRRTAYEQY
j_gene: TRBJ2-7
abundance: many
len: 12
v_gene: TRBV6-2/TRBV6-3
d_gene: NA

CDR3aa: AWSVGTRTEAF
j_gene: TRBJ1-1
abundance: NA
len: 11
v_gene: TRBV30
d_gene: NA

CDR3aa: ASSLTGTSEQY
j_gene: TRBJ2-7
abundance: many
len: 11
v_gene: TRBV5-6
d_gene: NA

CDR3aa: ASSYEAGGLQSETQY
j_gene: TRBJ2-5
abundance: many
len: 15
v_gene: TRBV6-5
d_gene: TRBD1

CDR3aa: AWGWLGGDTQY
j_gene: TRBJ2-3
abundance: many
len: 11
v_gene: TRBV30
d_gene: NA